The T cell receptor (beta chain) under discussion was sequenced for a study of cytomegalovirus exposure and HLA in healthy donors. Findings and limits, study-wide: The classifier reportedly diagnosed cytomegalovirus status with high sensitivity and specificity.

Some clones are missing from TCRdb's copy, which holds only in-frame ones; the method was immunoSEQ multiplex PCR. The sample lists 150,000 to 200,000 clones, 84% occurring once. A remark on this clone: Its cognate antigen is unknown.

CDR1 and CDR2 from the germline V gene are MNHNS and SASEGT. CDR3 length: 15 amino acids. With V trimmed by 4 bases and J by 1 base, 6 bases remained unmatched. The sample consisted of PBMCs. This TCR derives from a young man in good health and CMV-seropositive. The rearrangement uses TRBV6-1 and TRBJ2-7; 8 positions agree with TRBD1. The CDR3 protein is CASSVGRGRSYEQYF. For the CDR3, the DNA is TGTGCCAGCAGTGTGGGCAGGGGGCGGTCCTACGAGCAGTACTTC.